The 3 T cell receptor beta chains below were found in one sample sequenced in a study of regulatory T cells in long-lasting Graves disease. In building TCR beta libraries, iRepertoire HTBI primers were used together with Arm-PCR of CDR3 regions. MiXCR, applied by TCRdb to the multiplex PCR reads, yields one record per CDR3 protein. The profile shows 550,000 to 700,000 distinct CDR3 sequences, roughly 16% of them singletons. The time point here: newly diagnosed GD, antithyroid drugs for less than 3 months. PBMC RNA was the source of the TCR library. These data also featured in a second study, about T cells in Graves' hyperthyroidism and ophthalmopathy.

Here the sequenced sample was peripheral blood mononuclear cells (PBMCs), taken at new diagnosis, from a patient treated with antithyroid drugs. All receptors derive from a man between 18 and 29 years old with Graves disease.

This chain joins TRBV7-9 and TRBJ2-1; possible D gene TRBD2, 6 bases. The CDR3 spans 16 residues. The germline V gene has CDR1 SEHNR and CDR2 FQNEAQ (reference sequence). V was pared by 5 bases and J by 6 bases, with 20 bases between. Here the CDR3 reads CASSTVGGIRGNEQFF. The CDR3 coding sequence is TGTGCCAGCAGCACAGTCGGCGGGATCCGTGGCAATGAGCAGTTCTTC.

This clonotype was recorded many times. The chain couples TRBV25-1 to TRBJ1-1; D gene unclear. The CDR3 is 12 residues long. V lost 5 bases and J 0 bases, leaving 4 bases between the germline ends. The V gene's germline CDR1 is MGHDK and CDR2 SYGVNS. Here the CDR3 reads CASSYMNTEAFF. CDR3 coding DNA: TGTGCCAGCAGTTATATGAACACTGAAGCTTTCTTT.

In its sample, this clonotype was seen a few times. V is TRBV19 and J is TRBJ2-1, with D unclear. Germline V gene sequence: CDR1 LNHDA, CDR2 SQIVND (reference sequence). Trimming removed 3 bases at V and 1 base at J, with 4 bases between. The CDR3 has 13 residues. The DNA for the CDR3 is TGTGCCAGTAGTATTCAATCCTACAATGAGCAGTTCTTC. This gives the protein CASSIQSYNEQFF.